Below are 8 T cell receptor beta chains sequenced from a single sample in a study of blood T cells in healthy people across ages. For the second PCR, which ran for 7 to 11 cycles, a sample-barcoded 5' primer and a J-beta primer mix were used. In TCRdb, the 5' RACE reads were re-called with MiXCR into one record per CDR3 protein. Of about 1 million distinct CDR3 sequences in the sample, roughly 45% were seen once. The specimen was blood. Receptor source: an older woman in good health.

The V gene is TRBV7-7, the J gene TRBJ2-3; tentatively, D is TRBD2 (6 bases). This CDR3 has 19 amino acids. Germline CDR1 SSHAT, CDR2 FNYEAQ (reference sequence). Trimming removed 1 base from V and 3 bases from J, with 23 bases in between. CDR3 sequence: CASSLDPSDGRELTDTQYF. Here the CDR3 DNA reads TGTGCCAGCAGCTTAGACCCGTCCGATGGACGGGAGCTGACAGATACGCAGTATTTT.

CDR3: CSVAPFIGTPAYNEQFF. Here the CDR3 DNA reads TGCAGCGTCGCCCCATTCATTGGGACTCCCGCCTACAATGAGCAGTTCTTC. This chain links TRBV29-1 with TRBJ2-1, with D maybe TRBD2 (6 bases). CDR1 SQVTM and CDR2 ANQGSEA come from the germline V gene. This CDR3 is 17 amino acids long. V was cut by 6 bases and J by 2 bases, with 23 bases left in between.

V gene TRBV7-2 combines with J gene TRBJ2-2, with D perhaps matching TRBD1 (5 bases). The CDR3 sequence is 14 residues long. V gave up 1 base and J gave up 13 bases, with 16 bases separating them. CDR1 and CDR2 from the germline V gene are SGHTA and FQGNSA. CDR3 residues: CASSLGAIGAGLFF. DNA of the CDR3: TGTGCCAGCAGCTTAGGGGCTATTGGGGCTGGGCTGTTTTTT. The whole variable domain, remainder taken from reference TRBV7-2 and TRBJ2-2, is GAGVSQSPSNKVTEKGKDVELRCDPISGHTALYWYRQSLGQGLEFLIYFQGNSAPDKSGLPSDRFSAERTGGSVSTLTIQRTQQEDSAVYLCASSLGAIGAGLFFGEGSRLTVL.

This sequence joins TRBV20-1 and TRBJ1-5; D gene unclear. V was pared by 0 bases and J by 0 bases, with 9 bases between. From germline, CDR1 is DFQATT and CDR2 SNEGSKA (reference sequence). The CDR3 spans 15 residues. The CDR3 spells CSARDPHNSNQPQHF. The DNA of the CDR3 is TGCAGTGCTAGAGATCCCCATAATAGCAATCAGCCCCAGCATTTT.

The J gene is TRBJ2-1, the V gene TRBV29-1; D is undetermined. Trimming shortened V by 4 bases and J by 5 bases, and 12 bases separated the two germline ends. Per the germline V gene, CDR1 is SQVTM and CDR2 is ANQGSEA. The CDR3 length is 13 residues. The CDR3 here is CSVVPPAHNEQFF. The CDR3 DNA follows: TGCAGCGTTGTCCCCCCCGCCCACAATGAGCAGTTCTTC.

The V and J genes are TRBV20-1 and TRBJ2-3, with 10 nucleotides matching TRBD1. The CDR3 runs to 18 residues. V dropped 0 bases and J dropped 0; count of bases not matched to a gene: 9. The germline V gene has CDR1 DFQATT and CDR2 SNEGSKA (reference sequence). Here the CDR3 reads CSARDRTGGETSTDTQYF. The CDR3 bases are TGCAGTGCTAGAGACAGGACAGGGGGGGAGACTAGCACAGATACGCAGTATTTT.

Turning to this clonotype: A junction boundary mismatches the germline segment, possibly from a read error. This chain links TRBV6-6 with TRBJ2-7; D gene uncertain. The CDR3 length is 12 residues. Germline CDR1 reads MNHNY; CDR2 reads SVGAGI (reference sequence). The CDR3 nucleotides are TGTGCCAGCAATTACCGAGGTAACGAGCAGTACTTC. Amino acid sequence: CASNYRGNEQYF.

The J gene is TRBJ1-6, the V gene TRBV12-3 or TRBV12-4; unclear D gene. This CDR3 has 14 amino acids. V lost 1 base, J lost 7 bases, and 8 bases lay in between. The CDR3 sequence is CASSLDLGNSPLHF. In nucleotides, the CDR3 is TGTGCCAGCAGTTTAGACCTTGGGAATTCACCCCTCCACTTT.